This T cell receptor beta chain was profiled in a study of regulatory T cells in long-lasting Graves disease. Overall study context: Disease was considered persistent Graves' disease after over 5 years of antithyroid drugs (with positive TSH receptor antibodies).

Time point specified: persistent/refractory GD, antithyroid drugs over 5 years with positive TRAb. TCR sequences were obtained from RNA taken from PBMCs. In Xi'an, China, an endocrinology department was the source of patients. V was clipped by 4 bases and J by 2 bases; unmatched bases: 7. The CDR3 sequence is 16 residues long. The TCR beta library used iRepertoire HTBI primers with Arm-PCR amplification of CDR3. TCRdb called the multiplex PCR reads again in MiXCR, with one record for every CDR3 protein. The sample gives roughly 450,000 distinct CDR3 sequences, around 22% of which show up once; about 27% is in the top ten.

This rearrangement joins TRBV12-3 or TRBV12-4 to TRBJ2-3; TRBD2 aligns across 9 bases. This sequence originates from a female donor with Graves disease. The material was peripheral blood mononuclear cells (PBMCs), obtained when the disease was refractory, from a patient treated with antithyroid drugs. The CDR3 nucleotides are TGTGCCAGCAGTTACGCCGGGACTAGCCTCACAGATACGCAGTATTTT. Its translation: CASSYAGTSLTDTQYF.